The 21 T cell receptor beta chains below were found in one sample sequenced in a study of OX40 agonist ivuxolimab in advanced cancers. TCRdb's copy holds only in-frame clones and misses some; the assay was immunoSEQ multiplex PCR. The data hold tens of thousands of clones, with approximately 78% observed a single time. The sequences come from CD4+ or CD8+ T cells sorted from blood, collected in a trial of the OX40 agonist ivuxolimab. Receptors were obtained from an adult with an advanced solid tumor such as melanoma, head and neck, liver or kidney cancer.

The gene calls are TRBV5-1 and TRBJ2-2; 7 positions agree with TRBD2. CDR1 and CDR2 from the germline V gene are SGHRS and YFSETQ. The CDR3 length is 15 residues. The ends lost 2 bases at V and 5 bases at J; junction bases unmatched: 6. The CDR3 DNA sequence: TGCGCCAGCAGCTTCCTAGCGGCTGGGACCGGGGAGCTGTTTTTT. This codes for CASSFLAAGTGELFF. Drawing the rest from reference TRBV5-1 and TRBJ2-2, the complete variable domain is KAGVTQTPRYLIKTRGQQVTLSCSPISGHRSVSWYQQTPGQGLQFLFEYFSETQRNKGNFPGRFSGRQFSNSRSEMNVSTLELGDSALYLCASSFLAAGTGELFFGEGSRLTVL.

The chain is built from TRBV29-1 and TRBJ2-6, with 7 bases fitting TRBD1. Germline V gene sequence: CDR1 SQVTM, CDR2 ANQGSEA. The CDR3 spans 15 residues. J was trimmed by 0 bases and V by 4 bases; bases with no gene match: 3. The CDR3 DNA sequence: TGCAGCGTTGCCCACAGGGGCTCTGGGGCCAACGTCCTGACTTTC. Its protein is CSVAHRGSGANVLTF.

The CDR3 spells CASSLASGVSYGYTF. CDR3 in DNA: TGCGCCAGCAGCTTGGCGTCAGGGGTTAGCTATGGCTACACCTTC. The chain carries TRBV5-1 and TRBJ1-2, with D possibly matching TRBD1 (6 bases). The CDR3 extends over 15 amino acids. Germline V gene data show CDR1 as SGHRS and CDR2 as YFSETQ. Trimming took 0 bases from V and 4 from J, leaving 13 bases between them.

The CDR3 spells CASSLGPSEDTEAFF. The CDR3 region has the DNA TGTGCCAGCAGCCTGGGCCCCTCGGAGGACACTGAAGCTTTCTTT. The gene calls are TRBV7-9 and TRBJ1-1; D is unresolved. This CDR3 spans 15 amino acids. The V end was cut by 5 bases, the J end by 3 bases, with 16 bases between. Germline V gene lookup returns CDR1 SEHNR and CDR2 FQNEAQ (reference sequence). Combining the CDR3 with reference TRBV7-9 and TRBJ1-1 gives the whole variable domain DTGVSQNPRHKITKRGQNVTFRCDPISEHNRLYWYRQTLGQGPEFLTYFQNEAQLEKSRLLSDRFSAERPKGSFSTLEIQRTEQGDSAMYLCASSLGPSEDTEAFFGQGTRLTVV.

The CDR3 nucleotides are TGTGCCATCAGTACACCGGGACACGGCGACTACACCTTC. This gives the protein CAISTPGHGDYTF. This rearrangement joins TRBV10-3 to TRBJ1-2, with D perhaps TRBD1 (6 bases). V was clipped by 5 bases and J by 10 bases, with 17 bases between them. The CDR3 loop spans 13 amino acids. CDR1 ENHRY and CDR2 SYGVKD come from the germline V gene.

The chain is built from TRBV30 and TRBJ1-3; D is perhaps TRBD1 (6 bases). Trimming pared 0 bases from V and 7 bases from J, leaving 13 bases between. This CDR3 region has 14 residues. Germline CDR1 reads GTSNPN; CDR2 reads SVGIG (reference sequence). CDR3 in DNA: TGTGCCTGGAGTGTCGGGGGCTTCTCGAACACCATATATTTT. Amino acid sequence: CAWSVGGFSNTIYF.

CDR3 bases: TGCGCCAGCAGCTCAGGGACTAGCGGGAGGAATGAGCAGTTCTTC. Translation gives CASSSGTSGRNEQFF. V usage is TRBV5-1 and J usage is TRBJ2-1, with TRBD2 identical over 15 bases. The CDR3 is made up of 15 amino acids. The germline CDR1 and CDR2 sequences are SGHRS and YFSETQ. Losses at the gene ends were 3 bases for V and 7 bases for J; bases not matched to a gene: 2.

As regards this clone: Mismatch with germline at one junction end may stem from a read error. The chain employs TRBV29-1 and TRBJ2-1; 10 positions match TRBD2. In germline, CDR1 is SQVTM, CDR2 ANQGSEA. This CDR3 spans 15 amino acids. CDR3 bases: TGCAGCGCCACCAGGACTAGCGGCTCCGACAATGAGCAGTTCTTC. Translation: CSATRTSGSDNEQFF.

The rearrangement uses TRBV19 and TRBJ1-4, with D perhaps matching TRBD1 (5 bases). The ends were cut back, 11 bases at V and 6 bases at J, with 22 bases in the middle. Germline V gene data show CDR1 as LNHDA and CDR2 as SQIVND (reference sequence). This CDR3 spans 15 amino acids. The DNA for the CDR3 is TGTGCCGGGACTGGGAAGGGGCTGGAGGATGAAAAACTGTTTTTT. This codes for CAGTGKGLEDEKLFF.

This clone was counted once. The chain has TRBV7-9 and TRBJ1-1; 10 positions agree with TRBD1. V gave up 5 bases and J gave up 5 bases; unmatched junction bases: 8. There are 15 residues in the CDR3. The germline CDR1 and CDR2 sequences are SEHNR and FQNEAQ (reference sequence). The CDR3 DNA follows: TGTGCCAGCAGCACCGGGACAGGGGTATATACTGAAGCTTTCTTT. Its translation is CASSTGTGVYTEAFF.

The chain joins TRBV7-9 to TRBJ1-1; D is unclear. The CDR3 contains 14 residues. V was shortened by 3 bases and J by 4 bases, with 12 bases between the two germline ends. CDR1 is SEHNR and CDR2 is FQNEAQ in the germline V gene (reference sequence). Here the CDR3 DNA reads TGTGCCAGCAGCTTGGAGCTCGTTGGCACTGAAGCTTTCTTT. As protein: CASSLELVGTEAFF. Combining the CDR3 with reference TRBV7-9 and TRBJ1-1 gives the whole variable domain DTGVSQNPRHKITKRGQNVTFRCDPISEHNRLYWYRQTLGQGPEFLTYFQNEAQLEKSRLLSDRFSAERPKGSFSTLEIQRTEQGDSAMYLCASSLELVGTEAFFGQGTRLTVV.

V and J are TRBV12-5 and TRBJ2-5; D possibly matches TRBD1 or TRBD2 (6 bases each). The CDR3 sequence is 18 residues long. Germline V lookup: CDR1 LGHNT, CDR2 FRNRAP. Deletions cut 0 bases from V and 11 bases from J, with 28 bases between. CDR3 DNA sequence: TGTGCTAGTGGTTTGGTCGCACAGGGCGGGATTCAATCGTTGGAGCAGTACTTC. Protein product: CASGLVAQGGIQSLEQYF. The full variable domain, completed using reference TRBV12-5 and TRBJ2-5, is DARVTQTPRHKVTEMGQEVTMRCQPILGHNTVFWYRQTMMQGLELLAYFRNRAPLDDSGMPKDRFSAEMPDATLATLKIQPSEPRDSAVYFCASGLVAQGGIQSLEQYFGPGTRLLVL.

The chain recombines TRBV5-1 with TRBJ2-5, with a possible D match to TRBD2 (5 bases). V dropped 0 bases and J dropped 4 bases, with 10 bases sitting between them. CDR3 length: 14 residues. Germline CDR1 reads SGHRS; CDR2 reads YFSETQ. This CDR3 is CASSLEAARETQYF. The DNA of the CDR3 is TGCGCCAGCAGCTTGGAAGCGGCCCGAGAGACCCAGTACTTC.

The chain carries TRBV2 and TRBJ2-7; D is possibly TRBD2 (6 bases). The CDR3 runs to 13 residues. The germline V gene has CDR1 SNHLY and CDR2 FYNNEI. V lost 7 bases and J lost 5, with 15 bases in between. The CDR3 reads CASKERTMNEQYF. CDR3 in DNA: TGTGCCAGCAAGGAGAGGACTATGAACGAGCAGTACTTC.

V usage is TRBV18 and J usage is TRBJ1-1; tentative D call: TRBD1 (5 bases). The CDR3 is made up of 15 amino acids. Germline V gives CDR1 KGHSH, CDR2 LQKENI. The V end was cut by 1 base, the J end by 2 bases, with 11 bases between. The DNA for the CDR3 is TGTGCCAGCTCACCACGAAGGGGTGGAAACACTGAAGCTTTCTTT. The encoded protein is CASSPRRGGNTEAFF.

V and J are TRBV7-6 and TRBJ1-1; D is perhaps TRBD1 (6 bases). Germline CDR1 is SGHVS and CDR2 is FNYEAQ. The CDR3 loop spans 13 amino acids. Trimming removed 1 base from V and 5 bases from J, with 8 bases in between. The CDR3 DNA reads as TGTGCCAGCAGCTTAGAGGGGGGAACTGAAGCTTTCTTT. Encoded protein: CASSLEGGTEAFF.

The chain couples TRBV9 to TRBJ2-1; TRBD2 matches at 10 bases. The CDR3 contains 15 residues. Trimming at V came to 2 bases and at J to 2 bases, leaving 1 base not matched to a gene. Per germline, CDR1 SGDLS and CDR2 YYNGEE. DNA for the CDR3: TGTGCCAGCAGCGTCGGACTAGCGGCCTACAATGAGCAGTTCTTC. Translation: CASSVGLAAYNEQFF.

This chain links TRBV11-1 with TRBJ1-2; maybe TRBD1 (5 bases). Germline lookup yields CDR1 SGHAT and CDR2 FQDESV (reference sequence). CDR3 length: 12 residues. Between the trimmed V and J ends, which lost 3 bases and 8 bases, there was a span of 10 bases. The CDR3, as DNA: TGTGCCAGCAGCTTGGGGGGGAGCGGCTACACCTTC. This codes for CASSLGGSGYTF.

DNA for the CDR3: TGTGCCAGCAGCGTTCGGCAGGTGGCCGGGGAGCTGTTTTTT. Residues: CASSVRQVAGELFF. This chain connects TRBV5-4 to TRBJ2-2; D gene uncertain. Between the trimmed V and J ends, which lost 4 bases and 6 bases, there was a span of 13 bases. The CDR3 runs 14 residues. CDR1 is SGHNT and CDR2 is YYREEE in the germline V gene (reference sequence).

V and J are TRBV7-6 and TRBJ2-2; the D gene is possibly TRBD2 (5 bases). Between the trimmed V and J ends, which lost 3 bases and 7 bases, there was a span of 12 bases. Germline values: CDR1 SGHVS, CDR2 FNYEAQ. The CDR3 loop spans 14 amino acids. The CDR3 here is CASSFRDYSGELFF. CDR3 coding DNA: TGTGCCAGCAGCTTCCGGGATTACAGCGGGGAGCTGTTTTTT.

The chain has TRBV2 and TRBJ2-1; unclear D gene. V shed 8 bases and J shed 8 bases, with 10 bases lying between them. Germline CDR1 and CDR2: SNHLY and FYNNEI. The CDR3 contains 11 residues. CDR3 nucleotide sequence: TGTGCCAGCCGAATCGGAGATGAGCAGTTCTTC. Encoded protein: CASRIGDEQFF.